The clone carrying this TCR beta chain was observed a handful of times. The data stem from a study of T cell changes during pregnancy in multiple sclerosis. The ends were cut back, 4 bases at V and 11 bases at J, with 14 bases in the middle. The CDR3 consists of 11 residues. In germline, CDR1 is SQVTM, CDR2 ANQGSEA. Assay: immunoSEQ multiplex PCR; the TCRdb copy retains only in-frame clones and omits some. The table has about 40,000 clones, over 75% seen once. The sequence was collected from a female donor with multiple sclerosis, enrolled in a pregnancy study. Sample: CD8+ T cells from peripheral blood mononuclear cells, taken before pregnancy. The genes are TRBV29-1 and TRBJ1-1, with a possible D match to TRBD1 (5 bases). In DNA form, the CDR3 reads TGCAGCGTTGTAGATGGGGGGTGGGCTTTCTTT. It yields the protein CSVVDGGWAFF.